The present T cell receptor beta chain was sequenced within a study of T cells in Graves' hyperthyroidism and ophthalmopathy. Amplification of TCR beta CDR3 regions was performed using RNA transcripts as template. A set of HTBI primers served as the primers for a first-round RT-PCR of the TCR CDR3. TCRdb reanalysed the multiplex PCR reads using MiXCR and keeps one entry per CDR3 protein. Of around 300,000 distinct CDR3 sequences in the sample, about 20% were seen once. Deletions cut 4 bases from V and 2 bases from J, with 15 bases between. The germline CDR1 and CDR2 sequences are MNHEY and SMNVEV (reference sequence). The CDR3 is made up of 15 amino acids. There are many counts of this clonotype.

Sequencing used blood. This clonotype originated in a young man with Graves' ophthalmopathy. The chain uses TRBV27 and TRBJ2-7; D is ambiguous. The CDR3 DNA sequence: TGTGCCAGCAGTTACAAGTCGAAGGGAACCTACGAGCAGTACTTC. It yields the protein CASSYKSKGTYEQYF.